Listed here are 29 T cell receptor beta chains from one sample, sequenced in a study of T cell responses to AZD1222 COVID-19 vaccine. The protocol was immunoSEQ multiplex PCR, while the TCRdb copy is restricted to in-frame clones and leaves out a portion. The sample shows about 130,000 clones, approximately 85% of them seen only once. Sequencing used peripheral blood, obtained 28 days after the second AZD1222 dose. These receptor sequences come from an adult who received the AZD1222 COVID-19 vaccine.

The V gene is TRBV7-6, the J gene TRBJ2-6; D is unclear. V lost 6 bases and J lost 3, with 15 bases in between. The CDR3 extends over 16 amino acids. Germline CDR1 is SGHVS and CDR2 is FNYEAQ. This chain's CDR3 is CASSIDLANGANVLTF. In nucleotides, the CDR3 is TGTGCCAGCAGTATTGACCTGGCCAATGGGGCCAACGTCCTGACTTTC.

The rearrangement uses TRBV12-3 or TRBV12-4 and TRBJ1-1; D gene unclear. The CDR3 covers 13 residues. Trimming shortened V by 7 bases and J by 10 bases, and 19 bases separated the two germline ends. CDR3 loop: CASTLISGSVAFF. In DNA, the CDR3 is TGTGCCAGCACGCTAATTTCGGGATCAGTAGCTTTCTTT.

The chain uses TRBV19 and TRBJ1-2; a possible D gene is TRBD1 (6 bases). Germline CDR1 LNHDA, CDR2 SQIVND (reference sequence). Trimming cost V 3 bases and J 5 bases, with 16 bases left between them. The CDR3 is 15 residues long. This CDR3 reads CASSIGAGQRYGYTF. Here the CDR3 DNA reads TGTGCCAGTAGTATCGGCGCGGGACAAAGATATGGCTACACCTTC.

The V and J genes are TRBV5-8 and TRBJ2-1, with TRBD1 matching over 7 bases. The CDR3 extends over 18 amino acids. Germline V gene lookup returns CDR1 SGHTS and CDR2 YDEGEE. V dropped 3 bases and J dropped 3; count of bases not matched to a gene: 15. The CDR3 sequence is CASSSLGTALPYYNEQFF. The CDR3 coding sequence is TGTGCCAGCAGCTCGTTAGGGACAGCCCTTCCTTACTACAATGAGCAGTTCTTC.

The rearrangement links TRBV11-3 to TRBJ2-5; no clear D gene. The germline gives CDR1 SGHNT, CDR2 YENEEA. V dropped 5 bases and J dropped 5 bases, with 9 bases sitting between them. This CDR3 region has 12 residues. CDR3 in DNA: TGTGCCAGCAGCCCCAACGGGGAGACCCAGTACTTC. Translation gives CASSPNGETQYF.

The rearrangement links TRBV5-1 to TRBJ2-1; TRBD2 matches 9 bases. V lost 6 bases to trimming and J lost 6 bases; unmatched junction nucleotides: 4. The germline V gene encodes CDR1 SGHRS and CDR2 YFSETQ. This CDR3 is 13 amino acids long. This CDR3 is CASTTLAGNEQFF. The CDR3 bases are TGCGCCAGCACCACACTAGCGGGCAATGAGCAGTTCTTC.

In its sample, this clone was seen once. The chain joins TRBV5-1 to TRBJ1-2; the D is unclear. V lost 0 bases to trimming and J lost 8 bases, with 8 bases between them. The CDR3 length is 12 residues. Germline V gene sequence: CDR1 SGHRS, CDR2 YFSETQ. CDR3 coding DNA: TGCGCCAGCAGCTTGGCCGGATTCGGCTACACCTTC. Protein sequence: CASSLAGFGYTF.

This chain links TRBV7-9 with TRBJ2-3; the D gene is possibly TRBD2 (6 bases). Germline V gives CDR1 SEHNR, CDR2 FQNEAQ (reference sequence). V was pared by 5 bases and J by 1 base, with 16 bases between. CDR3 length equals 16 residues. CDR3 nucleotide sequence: TGTGCCAGCAGCCCTGGGGCGGGCGGGGGCACAGATACGCAGTATTTT. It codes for CASSPGAGGGTDTQYF.

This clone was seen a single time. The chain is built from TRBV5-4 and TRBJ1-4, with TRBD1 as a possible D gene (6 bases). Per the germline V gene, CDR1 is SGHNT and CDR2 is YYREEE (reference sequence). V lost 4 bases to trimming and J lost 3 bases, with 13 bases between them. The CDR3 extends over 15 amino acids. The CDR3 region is CASSKGGGANEKLFF. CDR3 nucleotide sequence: TGTGCCAGCAGCAAGGGGGGTGGGGCTAATGAAAAACTGTTTTTT.

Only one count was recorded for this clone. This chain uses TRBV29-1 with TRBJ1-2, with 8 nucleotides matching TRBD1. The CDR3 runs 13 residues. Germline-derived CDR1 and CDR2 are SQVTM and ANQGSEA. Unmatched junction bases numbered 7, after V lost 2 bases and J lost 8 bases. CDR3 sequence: CSVEPGTGSGYTF. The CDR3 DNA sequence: TGCAGCGTTGAACCCGGGACAGGTTCGGGCTACACCTTC.

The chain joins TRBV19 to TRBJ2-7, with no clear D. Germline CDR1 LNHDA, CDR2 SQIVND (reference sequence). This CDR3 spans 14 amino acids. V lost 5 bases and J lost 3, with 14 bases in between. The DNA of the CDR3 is TGTGCCAGTAGTGTTTCCGGGTCCAACTACGAGCAGTACTTC. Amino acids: CASSVSGSNYEQYF.

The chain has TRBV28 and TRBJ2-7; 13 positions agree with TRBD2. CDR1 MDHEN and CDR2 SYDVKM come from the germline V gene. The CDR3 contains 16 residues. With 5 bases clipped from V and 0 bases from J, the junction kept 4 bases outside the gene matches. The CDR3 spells CASSPTSGGVSYEQYF. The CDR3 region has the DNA TGTGCCAGCAGTCCCACTAGCGGGGGGGTCTCCTACGAGCAGTACTTC.

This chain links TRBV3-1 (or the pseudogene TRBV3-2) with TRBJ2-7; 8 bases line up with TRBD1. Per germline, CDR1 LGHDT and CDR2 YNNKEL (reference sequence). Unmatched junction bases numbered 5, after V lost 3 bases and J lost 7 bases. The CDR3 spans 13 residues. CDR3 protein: CASSQDRAAEQYF. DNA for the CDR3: TGTGCCAGCAGCCAGGACAGGGCGGCAGAGCAGTACTTC.

Here the CDR3 reads CASSFRDDLSYGYTF. The CDR3 nucleotides read TGCGCCAGCAGCTTCAGGGATGACCTGTCCTATGGCTACACCTTC. The chain is built from TRBV5-1 and TRBJ1-2, with a possible D match to TRBD1 (5 bases). With 2 bases removed from V and 4 bases from J, the gap between germline ends came to 15 bases. Germline V gene sequence: CDR1 SGHRS, CDR2 YFSETQ. The CDR3 is made up of 15 amino acids.

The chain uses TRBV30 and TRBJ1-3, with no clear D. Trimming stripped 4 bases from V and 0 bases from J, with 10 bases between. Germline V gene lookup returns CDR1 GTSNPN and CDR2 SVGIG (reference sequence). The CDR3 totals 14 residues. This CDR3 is CAWTRSASGNTIYF. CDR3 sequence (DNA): TGTGCCTGGACCCGTAGCGCCTCTGGAAACACCATATATTTT.

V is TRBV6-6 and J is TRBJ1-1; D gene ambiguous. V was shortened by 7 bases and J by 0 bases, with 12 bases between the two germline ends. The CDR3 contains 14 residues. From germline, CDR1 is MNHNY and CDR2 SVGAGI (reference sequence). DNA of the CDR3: TGTGCCAGCACCAGGACTGTCATGAACACTGAAGCTTTCTTT. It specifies CASTRTVMNTEAFF.

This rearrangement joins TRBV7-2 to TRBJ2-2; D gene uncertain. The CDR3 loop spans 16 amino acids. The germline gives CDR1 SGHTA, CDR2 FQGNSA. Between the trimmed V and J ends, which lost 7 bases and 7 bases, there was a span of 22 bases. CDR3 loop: CASNPASSRGYGELFF. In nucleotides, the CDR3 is TGTGCCAGCAACCCCGCTTCGTCTAGAGGTTACGGGGAGCTGTTTTTT.

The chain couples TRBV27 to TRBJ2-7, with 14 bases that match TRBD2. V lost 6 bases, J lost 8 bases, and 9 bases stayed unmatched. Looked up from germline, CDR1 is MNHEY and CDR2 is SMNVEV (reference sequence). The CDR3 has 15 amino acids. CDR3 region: CASRRTSGGQFQQYF. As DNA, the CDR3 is TGTGCCAGCAGACGGACTAGCGGGGGGCAGTTCCAGCAGTACTTC.

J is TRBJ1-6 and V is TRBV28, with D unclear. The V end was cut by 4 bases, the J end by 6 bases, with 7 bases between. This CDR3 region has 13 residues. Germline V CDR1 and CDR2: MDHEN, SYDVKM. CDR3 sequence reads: CASSSEGNSPLHF. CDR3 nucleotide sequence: TGTGCCAGCAGTTCTGAGGGTAATTCACCCCTCCACTTT. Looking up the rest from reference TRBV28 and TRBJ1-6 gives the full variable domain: DVKVTQSSRYLVKRTGEKVFLECVQDMDHENMFWYRQDPGLGLRLIYFSYDVKMKEKGDIPEGYSVSREKKERFSLILESASTNQTSMYLCASSSEGNSPLHFGNGTRLTVT.

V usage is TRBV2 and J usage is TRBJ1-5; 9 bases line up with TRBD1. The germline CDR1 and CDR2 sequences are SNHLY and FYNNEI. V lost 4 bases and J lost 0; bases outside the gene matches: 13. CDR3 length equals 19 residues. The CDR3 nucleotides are TGTGCCAGCAGTGGAACCGGGGACAGGGCTGACTATAGCAATCAGCCCCAGCATTTT. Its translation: CASSGTGDRADYSNQPQHF.

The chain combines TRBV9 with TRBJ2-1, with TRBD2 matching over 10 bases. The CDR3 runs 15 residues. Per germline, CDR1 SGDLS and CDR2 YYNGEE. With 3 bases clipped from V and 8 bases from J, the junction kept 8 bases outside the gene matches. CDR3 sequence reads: CASSGTLAGDYEQFF. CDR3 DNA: TGTGCCAGCAGCGGAACCCTAGCGGGGGACTATGAGCAGTTCTTC.

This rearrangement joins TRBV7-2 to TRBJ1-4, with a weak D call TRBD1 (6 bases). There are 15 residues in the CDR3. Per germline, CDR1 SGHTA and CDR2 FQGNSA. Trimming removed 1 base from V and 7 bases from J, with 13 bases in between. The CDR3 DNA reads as TGTGCCAGCAGCTTAGTAGGCAGGGGAGGTGAAAAACTGTTTTTT. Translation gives CASSLVGRGGEKLFF.

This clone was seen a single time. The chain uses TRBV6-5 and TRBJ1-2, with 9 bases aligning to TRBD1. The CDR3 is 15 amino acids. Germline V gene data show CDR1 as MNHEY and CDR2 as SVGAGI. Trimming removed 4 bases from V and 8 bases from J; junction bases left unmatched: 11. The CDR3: CASSSPPGQGPGYTF. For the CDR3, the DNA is TGTGCCAGCAGTTCCCCACCGGGACAGGGTCCCGGCTACACCTTC.

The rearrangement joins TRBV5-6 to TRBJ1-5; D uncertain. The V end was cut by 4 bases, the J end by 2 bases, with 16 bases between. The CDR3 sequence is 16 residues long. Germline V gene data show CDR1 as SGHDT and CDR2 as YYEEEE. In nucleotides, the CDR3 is TGTGCCAGCAGCCACGGTTGGGCGAAGGGCAATCAGCCCCAGCATTTT. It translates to CASSHGWAKGNQPQHF.

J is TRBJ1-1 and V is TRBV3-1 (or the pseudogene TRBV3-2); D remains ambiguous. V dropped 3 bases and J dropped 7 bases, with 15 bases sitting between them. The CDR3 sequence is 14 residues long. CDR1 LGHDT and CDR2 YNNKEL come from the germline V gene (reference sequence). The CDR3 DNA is TGTGCCAGCAGCCACCGACGGGGTTATGGTGAAGCTTTCTTT. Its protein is CASSHRRGYGEAFF.

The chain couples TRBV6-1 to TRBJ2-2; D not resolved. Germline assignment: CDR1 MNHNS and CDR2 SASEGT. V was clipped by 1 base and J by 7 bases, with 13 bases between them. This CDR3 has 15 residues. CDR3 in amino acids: CASSEGTILVGELFF. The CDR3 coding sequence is TGTGCCAGCAGTGAAGGGACCATCCTCGTCGGGGAGCTGTTTTTT.

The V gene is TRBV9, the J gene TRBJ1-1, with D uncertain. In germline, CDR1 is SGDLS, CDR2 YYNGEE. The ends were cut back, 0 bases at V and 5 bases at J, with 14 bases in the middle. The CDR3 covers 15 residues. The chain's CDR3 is CASSVEAAAMTEAFF. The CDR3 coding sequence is TGTGCCAGCAGCGTAGAGGCGGCCGCGATGACTGAAGCTTTCTTT.

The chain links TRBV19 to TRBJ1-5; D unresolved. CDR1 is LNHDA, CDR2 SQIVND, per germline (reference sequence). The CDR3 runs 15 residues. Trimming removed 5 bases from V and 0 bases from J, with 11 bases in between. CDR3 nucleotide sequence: TGTGCCAGTAGTGCCCGAGGCCTTAGCAATCAGCCCCAGCATTTT. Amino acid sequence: CASSARGLSNQPQHF. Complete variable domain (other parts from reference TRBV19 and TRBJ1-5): DGGITQSPKYLFRKEGQNVTLSCEQNLNHDAMYWYRQDPGQGLRLIYYSQIVNDFQKGDIAEGYSVSREKKESFPLTVTSAQKNPTAFYLCASSARGLSNQPQHFGDGTRLSIL.

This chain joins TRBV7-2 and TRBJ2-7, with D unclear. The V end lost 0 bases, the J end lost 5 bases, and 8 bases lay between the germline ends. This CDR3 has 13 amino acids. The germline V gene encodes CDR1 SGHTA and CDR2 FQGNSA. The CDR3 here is CASSLALSHEQYF. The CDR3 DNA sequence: TGTGCCAGCAGCTTAGCGCTATCCCACGAGCAGTACTTC.